The 3 T cell receptor beta chains below come from one sample, sequenced in a study of T cell responses to AZD1222 COVID-19 vaccine. Repertoires were generated with immunoSEQ multiplex PCR, while TCRdb's copy carries only in-frame clones and drops some. The sample has 90,000 to 120,000 clones, 89% seen once; the top ten hold 6.5% to 8%. This specimen consisted of peripheral blood, obtained on day 0 of AZD1222 vaccination. The receptors stem from an adult in good health.

CDR3 in DNA: TGTGCCAGCAGTTTACGGGCCACTAGCGGGAGGAACTCCTACAATGAGCAGTTCTTC. Its protein is CASSLRATSGRNSYNEQFF. This chain joins TRBV27 and TRBJ2-1; 12 bases fit TRBD2. The germline V gene has CDR1 MNHEY and CDR2 SMNVEV (reference sequence). This CDR3 is built from 19 residues. With 2 bases clipped from V and 0 bases from J, the junction kept 8 bases outside the gene matches.

This chain links TRBV4-3 with TRBJ2-7; tentatively, D is TRBD1 or TRBD2 (5 bases each). V lost 3 bases and J lost 5, with 20 bases in between. The CDR3 spans 16 residues. Germline V lookup: CDR1 LGHNA, CDR2 YSLEER. CDR3 nucleotides: TGCGCCAGCAGCCAGACCAAAGGGGAGAGTAGTGACGAGCAGTACTTC. Its protein product is CASSQTKGESSDEQYF.

To note about this clone: Other DNA sequences in this specimen translate into the identical CDR3. The gene calls are TRBV5-4 and TRBJ2-1, with D unclear. Germline-derived CDR1 and CDR2 are SGHNT and YYREEE (reference sequence). This CDR3 contains 13 residues. The germline V and J ends were trimmed by 2 bases and 3 bases, with 6 bases remaining between them. CDR3 region: CASSFTDYNEQFF. The CDR3 DNA follows: TGTGCCAGCAGCTTCACTGACTACAATGAGCAGTTCTTC.